Following are 23 T cell receptor beta chains from one sample sequenced in a study of blood T cell repertoires in COVID-19. Clones were read by immunoSEQ multiplex PCR, and TCRdb kept only the in-frame ones, dropping some. The table records approximately 280,000 clones, 80% to 95% of them present only once. Sequencing used peripheral blood. Receptor source: a woman between 25 and 40 years old with COVID-19, enrolled during active disease.

The chain couples TRBV7-3 to TRBJ2-1; 8 nucleotides agree with TRBD1. J gave up 10 bases and V 5 bases, and 7 bases lay outside the gene matches. The CDR3 length is 13 residues. Germline-derived CDR1 and CDR2 are SGHTA and FQGTGA. In nucleotides, the CDR3 is TGTGCCAGCAGCCCCGGGACAGGTGACGAGCAGTTCTTC. It is translated as CASSPGTGDEQFF.

Notes on this clone: The junction departs from the called germline gene at one end, perhaps through a read error. The chain recombines TRBV18 with TRBJ2-3; 7 bases fit TRBD2. The CDR3 has 14 residues. The germline gives CDR1 KGHSH, CDR2 LQKENI. The CDR3 sequence: CASSGPPAGTPGGF. DNA of the CDR3: TGTGCCAGTTCGGGCCCGCCAGCGGGAACCCCAGGCGGTTTT.

V is TRBV19 and J is TRBJ2-3, with 14 bases aligning to TRBD2. J gave up 2 bases and V 6 bases, and 7 bases lay outside the gene matches. Germline V gene data show CDR1 as LNHDA and CDR2 as SQIVND (reference sequence). The CDR3 is made up of 17 amino acids. The CDR3 reads CASSPRLAGGITDTQYF. Here the CDR3 DNA reads TGTGCCAGTAGCCCCAGACTAGCGGGAGGGATCACAGATACGCAGTATTTT.

This clone was detected only once. V gene TRBV30 combines with J gene TRBJ2-7; tentative D call: TRBD1 (5 bases). CDR1 is GTSNPN, CDR2 SVGIG, per germline (reference sequence). With 3 bases removed from V and 9 bases from J, the gap between germline ends came to 15 bases. CDR3 length equals 12 residues. CDR3 protein: CAWRGASPGQYF. CDR3 nucleotides: TGTGCCTGGAGAGGGGCGTCCCCCGGGCAGTACTTC.

This clone was recorded a few times. V usage is TRBV21-1 and J usage is TRBJ1-2; TRBD1 is the table's D call and was not checked against the DNA. TRBV21-1 is classified as a pseudogene. This CDR3 comprises 15 residues. This CDR3 is CASSKEGDRGYGYTF. Written as DNA, the CDR3 is TGTGCCAGCAGCAAAGAAGGGGACAGGGGGTATGGCTACACCTTC.

The chain couples TRBV7-9 to TRBJ2-1; 11 bases are shared with TRBD2. The V segment lost 5 bases and the J segment 4 bases; nucleotides outside the gene matches: 7. The CDR3 loop spans 16 amino acids. Germline lookup yields CDR1 SEHNR and CDR2 FQNEAQ (reference sequence). CDR3 amino acids: CASSLIAGGPYNEQFF. Written as DNA, the CDR3 is TGTGCCAGCAGCCTAATAGCGGGAGGGCCGTACAATGAGCAGTTCTTC.

The chain has TRBV27 and TRBJ2-7; 11 bases line up with TRBD2. With V trimmed by 7 bases and J by 2 bases, 4 bases remained unmatched. The CDR3 consists of 14 residues. Germline CDR1 reads MNHEY; CDR2 reads SMNVEV (reference sequence). The CDR3 reads CASMGLAAPYEQYF. The CDR3 DNA sequence: TGTGCCAGCATGGGACTAGCGGCCCCCTACGAGCAGTACTTC.

CDR3 sequence reads: CASSVLAGTDTQYF. The CDR3, as DNA: TGTGCCAGCAGCGTCCTAGCGGGGACAGATACGCAGTATTTT. The gene calls are TRBV9 and TRBJ2-3, with TRBD2 identical over 9 bases. The germline V gene has CDR1 SGDLS and CDR2 YYNGEE. The V and J ends lost 2 bases and 3 bases, in that order; junction bases with no gene match: 1. There are 14 residues in the CDR3. The full variable domain, rest sourced from reference TRBV9 and TRBJ2-3, is DSGVTQTPKHLITATGQRVTLRCSPRSGDLSVYWYQQSLDQGLQFLIQYYNGEERAKGNILERFSAQQFPDLHSELNLSSLELGDSALYFCASSVLAGTDTQYFGPGTRLTVL.

V gene TRBV5-1 combines with J gene TRBJ2-3, with 13 bases aligning to TRBD2. There are 17 residues in the CDR3. V gave up 4 bases and J gave up 2 bases; unmatched junction bases: 7. Germline V gene data show CDR1 as SGHRS and CDR2 as YFSETQ. The CDR3 DNA is TGCGCCAGCAGCGAACTAGCGGGAGGGCCTATCACAGATACGCAGTATTTT. Protein sequence: CASSELAGGPITDTQYF.

This chain joins TRBV6-2 or TRBV6-3 and TRBJ2-5; TRBD1 is a possible D gene (6 bases). With 4 bases removed from V and 2 bases from J, the gap between germline ends came to 17 bases. Germline lookup yields CDR1 MNHEY and CDR2 SVGEGT. This CDR3 is 16 amino acids long. CDR3 in amino acids: CASSLPRDTVQETQYF. Here the CDR3 DNA reads TGTGCCAGCAGTTTACCCCGGGACACCGTTCAAGAGACCCAGTACTTC.

This clone has a handful of counts. The V gene is TRBV19, the J gene TRBJ1-1; weak D call: TRBD1 (6 bases). The V end was cut by 7 bases, the J end by 6 bases, with 18 bases between. The CDR3 is 14 amino acids. CDR1 is LNHDA and CDR2 is SQIVND in the germline V gene (reference sequence). The CDR3 DNA reads TGTGCCAGTACCAATACTGACAGGAGAGCTGAAGCTTTCTTT. Amino acid sequence: CASTNTDRRAEAFF.

This clone turned up a few times. The genes are TRBV19 and TRBJ2-7; D not resolved. V lost 6 bases, J lost 6 bases, and 18 bases lay in between. This CDR3 is built from 14 residues. From germline, CDR1 is LNHDA and CDR2 SQIVND (reference sequence). The CDR3 region is CASRFRSESIEQYF. The CDR3 DNA is TGTGCCAGTAGGTTTCGCAGCGAGTCGATCGAGCAGTACTTC.

The chain is built from TRBV5-4 and TRBJ2-2; 8 positions agree with TRBD2. The CDR3 is 14 residues long. The V gene's germline CDR1 is SGHNT and CDR2 YYREEE (reference sequence). After removal of 3 bases from V and 4 bases from J, the junction contained 2 bases not matched to a gene. The CDR3: CASSSGGRTGELFF. In DNA, the CDR3 is TGTGCCAGCAGCTCGGGAGGGCGCACCGGGGAGCTGTTTTTT.

Remarks on this clone: Its ends do not fully match the called genes, so a read error is possible. The V and J genes are TRBV3-1 (or the pseudogene TRBV3-2) and TRBJ2-7, with 13 bases fitting TRBD2. The V gene's germline CDR1 is LGHDT and CDR2 YNNKEL (reference sequence). The CDR3 spans 15 residues. The CDR3 coding sequence is TGTGCCAGCAGCCAGGGACTAGCGGGAAGCTACCAGCAGTACTTC. It codes for CASSQGLAGSYQQYF.

The CDR3 loop is CSVQRGEYYEQYF. In nucleotides, the CDR3 is TGCAGCGTTCAGCGGGGTGAATACTACGAGCAGTACTTC. This chain uses TRBV29-1 with TRBJ2-7, with 7 bases that match TRBD2. With 5 bases clipped from V and 3 bases from J, the junction kept 7 bases outside the gene matches. The CDR3 totals 13 residues. The germline V gene encodes CDR1 SQVTM and CDR2 ANQGSEA.

The rearrangement links TRBV14 to TRBJ2-1; TRBD2 matches 12 bases. Unmatched junction bases numbered 10, after V lost 0 bases and J lost 1 base. This CDR3 comprises 20 residues. The germline CDR1 and CDR2 sequences are SGHDN and FVKESK. DNA for the CDR3: TGTGCCAGCAGCCAAGATCGGTGGCTAGCGGGAGGGGCTTCCTACAATGAGCAGTTCTTC. This translates into CASSQDRWLAGGASYNEQFF.

The chain has TRBV25-1 and TRBJ2-1; 9 bases line up with TRBD2. V was pared by 10 bases and J by 5 bases, with 6 bases of the junction left unmatched. CDR3 length: 13 residues. Germline lookup yields CDR1 MGHDK and CDR2 SYGVNS. The CDR3 nucleotides are TGTGCCACCGCTAGCGGGATCGACAATGAGCAGTTCTTC. It yields the protein CATASGIDNEQFF. Looking up the rest from reference TRBV25-1 and TRBJ2-1 gives the full variable domain: EADIYQTPRYLVIGTGKKITLECSQTMGHDKMYWYQQDPGMELHLIHYSYGVNSTEKGDLSSESTVSRIRTEHFPLTLESARPSHTSQYLCATASGIDNEQFFGPGTRLTVL.

This clone has a single count. The chain's CDR3 is CASSPSLRGHLRGEQFF. The CDR3, as DNA: TGTGCCAGCTCACCAAGTTTGAGGGGGCACCTTCGAGGGGAGCAGTTCTTC. V and J are TRBV18 and TRBJ2-1; 7 bases agree with TRBD1. Trimming removed 2 bases from V and 10 bases from J; junction bases left unmatched: 17. Germline lookup yields CDR1 KGHSH and CDR2 LQKENI. This CDR3 contains 17 residues.

J is TRBJ2-1 and V is TRBV11-2, with D possibly TRBD2 on 6 matching bases. CDR1 is SGHAT, CDR2 FQNNGV, per germline. The CDR3 totals 14 residues. V was shortened by 4 bases and J by 7 bases, with 14 bases between the two germline ends. CDR3 DNA: TGTGCCAGCAGCTCTAGCGTTGTGGGTAATGAGCAGTTCTTC. Translation: CASSSSVVGNEQFF.

The gene calls are TRBV4-2 and TRBJ2-2, with 7 bases aligning to TRBD2. J was trimmed by 4 bases and V by 2 bases; bases with no gene match: 7. CDR3 length: 16 amino acids. CDR1 and CDR2 from the germline V gene are LGHNA and YNFKEQ. The DNA of the CDR3 is TGTGCCAGCAGCCAAACCGCGGGAGACCCCACCGGGGAGCTGTTTTTT. As protein: CASSQTAGDPTGELFF.

This clone was found once. This sequence joins TRBV19 and TRBJ2-3, with D tentatively TRBD1 (5 bases). Germline V lookup: CDR1 LNHDA, CDR2 SQIVND (reference sequence). The CDR3 is 15 amino acids. V lost 4 bases and J lost 4, with 15 bases in between. Written as DNA, the CDR3 is TGTGCCAGTAGTAGAGAAGGGGTACCCCCAGATACGCAGTATTTT. Its translation is CASSREGVPPDTQYF.

In this sample, this clone turned up a few times. This chain's CDR3 is CASSFQGRPEAFF. The DNA for the CDR3 is TGTGCCAGCAGCTTTCAGGGCCGGCCTGAAGCTTTCTTT. The V gene is TRBV5-4, the J gene TRBJ1-1, with D possibly matching TRBD1 (5 bases). Germline values: CDR1 SGHNT, CDR2 YYREEE (reference sequence). V shed 2 bases and J shed 6 bases, with 11 bases lying between them. CDR3 size: 13 residues.

This sequence joins TRBV19 and TRBJ1-1; D is unresolved. V was cut by 5 bases and J by 0 bases, with 13 bases left in between. The CDR3 totals 15 residues. The germline gives CDR1 LNHDA, CDR2 SQIVND (reference sequence). The CDR3: CASSLRGALNTEAFF. The CDR3 DNA follows: TGTGCCAGTAGTCTCCGGGGAGCCTTGAACACTGAAGCTTTCTTT.